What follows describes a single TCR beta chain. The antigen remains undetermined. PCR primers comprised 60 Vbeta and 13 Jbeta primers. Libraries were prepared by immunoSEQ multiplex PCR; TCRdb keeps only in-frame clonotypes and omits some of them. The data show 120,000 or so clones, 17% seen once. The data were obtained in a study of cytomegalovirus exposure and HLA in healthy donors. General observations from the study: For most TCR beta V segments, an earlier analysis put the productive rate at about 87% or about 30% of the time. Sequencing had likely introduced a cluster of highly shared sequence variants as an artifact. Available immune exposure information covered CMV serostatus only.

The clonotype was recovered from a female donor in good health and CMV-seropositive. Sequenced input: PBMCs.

The CDR3 nucleotides are TGTGCCAGTAGTAAAACGACCGGAATGGCGGTCATTCAGTACTTC. Translation: CASSKTTGMAVIQYF. The rearrangement joins TRBV19 to TRBJ2-4; D gene unclear. V lost 4 bases to trimming and J lost 9 bases, with 19 bases between them. There are 15 residues in the CDR3. Germline loops: CDR1 LNHDA, CDR2 SQIVND (reference sequence). Full variable domain (rest looked up from reference TRBV19 and TRBJ2-4): DGGITQSPKYLFRKEGQNVTLSCEQNLNHDAMYWYRQDPGQGLRLIYYSQIVNDFQKGDIAEGYSVSREKKESFPLTVTSAQKNPTAFYLCASSKTTGMAVIQYFGAGTRLSVL.